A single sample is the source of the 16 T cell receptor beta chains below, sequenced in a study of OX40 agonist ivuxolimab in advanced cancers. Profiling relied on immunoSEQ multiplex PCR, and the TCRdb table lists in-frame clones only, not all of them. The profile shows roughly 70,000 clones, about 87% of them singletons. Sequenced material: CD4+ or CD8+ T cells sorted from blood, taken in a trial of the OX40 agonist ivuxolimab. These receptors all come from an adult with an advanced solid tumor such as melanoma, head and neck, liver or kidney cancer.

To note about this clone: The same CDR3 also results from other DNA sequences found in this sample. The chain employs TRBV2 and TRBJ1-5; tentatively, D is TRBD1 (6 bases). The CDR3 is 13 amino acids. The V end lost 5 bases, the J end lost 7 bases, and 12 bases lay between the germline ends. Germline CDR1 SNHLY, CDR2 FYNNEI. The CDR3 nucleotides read TGTGCCAGCAGTAGGGACACCATCCAGCCCCAGCATTTT. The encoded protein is CASSRDTIQPQHF.

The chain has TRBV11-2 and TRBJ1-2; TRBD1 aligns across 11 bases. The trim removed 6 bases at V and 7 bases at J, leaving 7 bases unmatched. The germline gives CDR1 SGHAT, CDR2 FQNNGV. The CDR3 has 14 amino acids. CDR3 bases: TGTGCCAGCAGTCCTCAAGGGACAGGGGGTGGCTACACCTTC. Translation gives CASSPQGTGGGYTF.

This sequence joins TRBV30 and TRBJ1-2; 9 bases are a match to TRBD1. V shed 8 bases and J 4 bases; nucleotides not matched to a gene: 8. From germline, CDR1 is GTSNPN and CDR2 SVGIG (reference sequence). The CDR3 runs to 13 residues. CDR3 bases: TGTGCCCGAGGACAGGGGCCTCCCTATGGCTACACCTTC. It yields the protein CARGQGPPYGYTF. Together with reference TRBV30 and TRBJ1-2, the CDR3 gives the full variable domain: SQTIHQWPATLVQPVGSPLSLECTVEGTSNPNLYWYRQAAGRGLQLLFYSVGIGQISSEVPQNLSASRPQDRQFILSSKKLLLSDSGFYLCARGQGPPYGYTFGSGTRLTVV.

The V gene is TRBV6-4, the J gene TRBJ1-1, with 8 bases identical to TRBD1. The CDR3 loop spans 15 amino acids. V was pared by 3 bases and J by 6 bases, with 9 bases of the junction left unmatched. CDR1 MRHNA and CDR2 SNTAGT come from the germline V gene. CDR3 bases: TGTGCCAGCAGTGAGATGACAGGGGATTGGGCTGAAGCTTTCTTT. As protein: CASSEMTGDWAEAFF.

The CDR3 DNA reads as TGCGCCAGCAGCTTGGGGCTAGCGGGAGAACGGCAGTTCTTC. Its translation is CASSLGLAGERQFF. The chain recombines TRBV5-1 with TRBJ2-1, with 10 bases identical to TRBD2. The CDR3 is 14 amino acids. Germline trimming cut 0 bases from V and 12 bases from J; bases unmatched to any gene: 6. Germline CDR1 is SGHRS and CDR2 is YFSETQ.

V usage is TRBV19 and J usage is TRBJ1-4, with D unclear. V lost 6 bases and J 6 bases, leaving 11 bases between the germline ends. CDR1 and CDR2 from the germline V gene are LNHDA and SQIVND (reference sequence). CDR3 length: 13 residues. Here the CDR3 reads CASSPVSDEKLFF. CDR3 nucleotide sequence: TGTGCCAGTAGCCCAGTGAGTGATGAAAAACTGTTTTTT. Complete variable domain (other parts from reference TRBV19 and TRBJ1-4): DGGITQSPKYLFRKEGQNVTLSCEQNLNHDAMYWYRQDPGQGLRLIYYSQIVNDFQKGDIAEGYSVSREKKESFPLTVTSAQKNPTAFYLCASSPVSDEKLFFGSGTQLSVL.

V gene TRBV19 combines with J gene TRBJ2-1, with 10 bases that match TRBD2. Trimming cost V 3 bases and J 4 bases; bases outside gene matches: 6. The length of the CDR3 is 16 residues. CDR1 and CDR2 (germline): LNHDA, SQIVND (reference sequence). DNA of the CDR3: TGTGCCAGTAGTATCCCCGGACTAGCGGCTTACAATGAGCAGTTCTTC. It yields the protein CASSIPGLAAYNEQFF.

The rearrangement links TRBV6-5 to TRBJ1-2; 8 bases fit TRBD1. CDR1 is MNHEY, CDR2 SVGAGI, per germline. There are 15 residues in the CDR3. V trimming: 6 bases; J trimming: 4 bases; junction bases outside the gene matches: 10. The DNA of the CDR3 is TGTGCCAGCAGACCCGACAGGGGCGTTGGCTATGGCTACACCTTC. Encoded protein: CASRPDRGVGYGYTF.

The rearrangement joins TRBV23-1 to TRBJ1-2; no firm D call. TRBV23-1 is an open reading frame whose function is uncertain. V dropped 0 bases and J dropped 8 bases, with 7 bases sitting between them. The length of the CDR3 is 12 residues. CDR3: CASSQSLGGYTF. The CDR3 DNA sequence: TGCGCCAGCAGTCAATCTCTGGGGGGCTACACCTTC.

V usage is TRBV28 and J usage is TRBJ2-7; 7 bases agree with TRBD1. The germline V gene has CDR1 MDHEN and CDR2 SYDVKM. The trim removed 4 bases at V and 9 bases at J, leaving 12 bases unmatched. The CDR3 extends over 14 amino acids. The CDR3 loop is CASSSHGTATRQYF. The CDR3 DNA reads TGTGCCAGCAGTTCTCACGGGACAGCTACGAGGCAGTACTTC.

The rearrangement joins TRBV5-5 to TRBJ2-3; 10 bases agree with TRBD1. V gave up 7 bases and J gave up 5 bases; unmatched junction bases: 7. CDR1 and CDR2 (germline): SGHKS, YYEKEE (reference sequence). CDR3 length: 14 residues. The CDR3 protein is CASDRQGAKDTQYF. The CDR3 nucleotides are TGTGCCAGCGACAGACAGGGGGCGAAAGATACGCAGTATTTT.

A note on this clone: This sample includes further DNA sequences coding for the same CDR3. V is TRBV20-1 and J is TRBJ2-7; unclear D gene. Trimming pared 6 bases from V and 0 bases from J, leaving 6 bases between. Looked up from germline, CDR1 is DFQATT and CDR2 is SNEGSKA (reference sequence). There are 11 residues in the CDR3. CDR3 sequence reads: CSALLSYEQYF. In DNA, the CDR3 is TGCAGTGCCCTCCTCTCCTACGAGCAGTACTTC.

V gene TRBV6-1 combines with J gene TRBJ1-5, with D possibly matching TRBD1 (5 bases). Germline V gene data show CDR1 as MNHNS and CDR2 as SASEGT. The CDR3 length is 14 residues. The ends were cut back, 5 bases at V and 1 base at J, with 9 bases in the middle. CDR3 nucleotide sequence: TGTGCCAGCAGTACCGCAGGGAGCAATCAGCCCCAGCATTTT. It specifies CASSTAGSNQPQHF.

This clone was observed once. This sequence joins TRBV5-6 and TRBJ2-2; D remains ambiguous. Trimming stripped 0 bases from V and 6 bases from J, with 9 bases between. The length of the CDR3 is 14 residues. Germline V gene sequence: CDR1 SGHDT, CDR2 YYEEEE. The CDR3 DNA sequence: TGTGCCAGCAGCTTGGGAGAGTGGGCCGGGGAGCTGTTTTTT. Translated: CASSLGEWAGELFF.

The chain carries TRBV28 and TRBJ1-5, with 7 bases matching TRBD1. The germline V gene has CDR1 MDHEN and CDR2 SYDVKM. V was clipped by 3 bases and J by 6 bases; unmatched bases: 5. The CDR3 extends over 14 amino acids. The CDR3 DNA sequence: TGTGCCAGCAGTTTCGGACAGGTGGGTCAGCCCCAGCATTTT. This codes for CASSFGQVGQPQHF.

The CDR3 here is CASSPLDRNYGYTF. The DNA for the CDR3 is TGTGCCAGTAGTCCCTTGGACAGGAACTATGGCTACACCTTC. The J gene is TRBJ1-2, the V gene TRBV19; TRBD1 matches at 7 bases. The CDR3 is made up of 14 amino acids. J gave up 2 bases and V 5 bases, and 5 bases lay outside the gene matches. In germline, CDR1 is LNHDA, CDR2 SQIVND (reference sequence).